The 6 T cell receptor beta chains presented below share a single source sample, sequenced in a study of blood T cell repertoires in COVID-19. Sequenced by immunoSEQ multiplex PCR; TCRdb stores in-frame clones only, minus some. The sample lists about 170,000 clones, 80% to 90% occurring once. Input material: peripheral blood. The source of these receptors is a man aged 18 to 29 with active or convalescent COVID-19.

This clone was observed a few times. J is TRBJ1-5 and V is TRBV6-2 or TRBV6-3; D call uncertain. This CDR3 comprises 15 residues. V was clipped by 2 bases and J by 2 bases, with 10 bases between them. Germline V CDR1 and CDR2: MNHEY, SVGEGT. The CDR3: CASSYTPGGNQPQHF. CDR3 bases: TGTGCCAGCAGTTACACGCCAGGCGGCAATCAGCCCCAGCATTTT.

The chain couples TRBV12-3 or TRBV12-4 to TRBJ2-1; 8 nucleotides match TRBD2. The CDR3 consists of 13 residues. V shed 2 bases, J shed 9 bases, and the junction held 3 bases outside the gene matches. DNA for the CDR3: TGTGCCAGCAGTTTACCAGCGGGAGCTGAGCAGTTCTTC. This gives the protein CASSLPAGAEQFF.

This clone has a handful of counts. The DNA of the CDR3 is TGTGCCAGCAGTCGCCGGACAGGGATCTCTGGAAACACCATATATTTT. Amino acid sequence: CASSRRTGISGNTIYF. The chain joins TRBV28 to TRBJ1-3; 8 bases are a match to TRBD1. This CDR3 is 16 amino acids long. Looked up from germline, CDR1 is MDHEN and CDR2 is SYDVKM. V trimming: 5 bases; J trimming: 0 bases; junction bases outside the gene matches: 6.

The V gene is TRBV4-2, the J gene TRBJ1-2; D is perhaps TRBD1 (5 bases). This CDR3 spans 13 amino acids. Trimming took off 3 bases at V and 6 bases at J, with 11 bases between the two ends. Per the germline V gene, CDR1 is LGHNA and CDR2 is YNFKEQ. CDR3 loop: CASSQARADGYTF. CDR3 nucleotide sequence: TGTGCCAGCAGCCAGGCCAGGGCGGATGGCTACACCTTC.

The chain uses TRBV19 and TRBJ1-2; D perhaps matches TRBD1 (6 bases). V lost 6 bases to trimming and J lost 7 bases, with 18 bases between them. The CDR3 sequence is 14 residues long. Per the germline V gene, CDR1 is LNHDA and CDR2 is SQIVND (reference sequence). Here the CDR3 reads CASSSRGGAGGYTF. The CDR3 DNA is TGTGCCAGTAGCTCTCGGGGGGGCGCCGGTGGCTACACCTTC.

This chain joins TRBV27 and TRBJ2-7; 10 bases agree with TRBD1. With 6 bases clipped from V and 2 bases from J, the junction kept 7 bases outside the gene matches. This CDR3 is 15 amino acids long. CDR1 is MNHEY and CDR2 is SMNVEV in the germline V gene (reference sequence). The CDR3 here is CASSALGTGAYEQYF. Here the CDR3 DNA reads TGTGCCAGCAGCGCGCTGGGGACAGGGGCCTACGAGCAGTACTTC.